The clone carrying this T cell receptor beta chain came up many times. Both previously described methods and listed TCR primers were employed to make bulk TCR libraries. TCRdb called the PCR reads again in MiXCR, with one record for every CDR3 protein. The profile shows 85,000 to 90,000 distinct CDR3 sequences, under 20% of them singletons. CDR3 length: 16 amino acids. The germline gives CDR1 MNHEY, CDR2 SVGEGT. Trimming took 2 bases from V and 0 from J, leaving 11 bases between them. Isolation of naive CD8 T cells was achieved by sorting on a CD8+CD4-CCR7+CD45RA+ phenotype. The data were taken from a study of molecular identifiers for immune sequencing clone quantification. Whole-study context: Four portions were sequenced after RNA from around 20,000 or 99,000 naive CD8 cells was split five ways in replicates.

This chain uses TRBV6-2 or TRBV6-3 with TRBJ1-3; D gene unclear. The origin of this receptor is a human donor in good health. Some libraries in this study had Jurkat cell RNA spiked in. Sequencing used naive CD8+ T cells from blood, with Jurkat cell RNA spiked in. Subset indicated: FACS-sorted CD8+CD4-CCR7+CD45RA+ naive T cells. CDR3 sequence (DNA): TGTGCCAGCAGTTACGGGCCAGGACTCTCTGGAAACACCATATATTTT. This encodes CASSYGPGLSGNTIYF.